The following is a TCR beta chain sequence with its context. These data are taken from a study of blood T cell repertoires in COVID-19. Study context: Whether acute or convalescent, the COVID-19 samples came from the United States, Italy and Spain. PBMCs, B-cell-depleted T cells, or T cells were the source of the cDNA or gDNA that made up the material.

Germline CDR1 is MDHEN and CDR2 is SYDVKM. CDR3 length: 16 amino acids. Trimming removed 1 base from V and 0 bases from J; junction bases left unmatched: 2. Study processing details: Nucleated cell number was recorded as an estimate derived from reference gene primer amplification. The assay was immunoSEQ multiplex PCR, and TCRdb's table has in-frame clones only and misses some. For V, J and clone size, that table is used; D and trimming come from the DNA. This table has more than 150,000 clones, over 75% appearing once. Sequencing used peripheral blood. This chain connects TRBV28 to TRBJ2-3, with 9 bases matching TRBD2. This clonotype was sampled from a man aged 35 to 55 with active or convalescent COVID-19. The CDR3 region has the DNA TGTGCCAGCAGTTTATCCAGCGGGGGGAGCACAGATACGCAGTATTTT. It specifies CASSLSSGGSTDTQYF.